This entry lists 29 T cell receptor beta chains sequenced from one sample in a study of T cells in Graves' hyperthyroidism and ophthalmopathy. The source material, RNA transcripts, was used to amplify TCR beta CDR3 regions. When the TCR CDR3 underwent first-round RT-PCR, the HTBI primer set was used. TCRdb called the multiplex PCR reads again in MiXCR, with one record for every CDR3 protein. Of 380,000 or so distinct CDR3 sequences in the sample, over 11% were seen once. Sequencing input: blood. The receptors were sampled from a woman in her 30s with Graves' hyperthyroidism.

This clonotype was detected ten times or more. CDR3 loop: CASSSGGGKTQYF. The CDR3 DNA reads as TGTGCCAGTAGCAGCGGGGGCGGGAAGACCCAGTACTTC. The J gene is TRBJ2-5, the V gene TRBV19, with 8 positions matching TRBD2. The CDR3 contains 13 residues. V was clipped by 6 bases and J by 6 bases; unmatched bases: 6. The germline V gene has CDR1 LNHDA and CDR2 SQIVND (reference sequence).

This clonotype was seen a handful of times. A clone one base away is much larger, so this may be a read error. The CDR3 bases are TGTACCAGCAGTGAAGAGGTGGACAGATCCACAGATACGCAGTATTTT. Translating it yields CTSSEEVDRSTDTQYF. V and J are TRBV2 and TRBJ2-3; D is perhaps TRBD1 (6 bases). In germline, CDR1 is SNHLY, CDR2 FYNNEI. This CDR3 region has 16 residues.

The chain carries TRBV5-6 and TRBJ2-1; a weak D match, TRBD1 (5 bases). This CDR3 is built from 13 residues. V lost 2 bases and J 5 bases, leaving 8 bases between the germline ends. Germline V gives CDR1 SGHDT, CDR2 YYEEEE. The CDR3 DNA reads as TGTGCCAGCAGCTTTGGCAGGGACAATGAGCAGTTCTTC. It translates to CASSFGRDNEQFF.

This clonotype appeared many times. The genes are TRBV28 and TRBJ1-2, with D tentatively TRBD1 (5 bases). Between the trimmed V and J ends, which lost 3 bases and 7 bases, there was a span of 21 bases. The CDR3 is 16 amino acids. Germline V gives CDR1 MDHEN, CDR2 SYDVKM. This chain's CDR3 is CASSLGGRLQLGGYTF. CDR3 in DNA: TGTGCCAGCAGTTTGGGGGGTCGGCTACAGTTAGGTGGCTACACCTTC.

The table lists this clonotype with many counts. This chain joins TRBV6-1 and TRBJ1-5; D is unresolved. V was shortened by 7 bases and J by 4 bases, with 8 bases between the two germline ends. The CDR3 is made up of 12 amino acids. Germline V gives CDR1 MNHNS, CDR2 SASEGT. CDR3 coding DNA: TGTGCCAGCAATTGGGGAAATCAGCCCCAGCATTTT. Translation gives CASNWGNQPQHF.

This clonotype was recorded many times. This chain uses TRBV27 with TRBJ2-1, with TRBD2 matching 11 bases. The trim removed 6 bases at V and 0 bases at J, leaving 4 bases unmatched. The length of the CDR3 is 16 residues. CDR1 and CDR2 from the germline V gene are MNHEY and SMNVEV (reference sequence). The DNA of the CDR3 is TGTGCCAGCAGCGCTAGCGGGAGGTCCTCCTACAATGAGCAGTTCTTC. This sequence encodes CASSASGRSSYNEQFF.

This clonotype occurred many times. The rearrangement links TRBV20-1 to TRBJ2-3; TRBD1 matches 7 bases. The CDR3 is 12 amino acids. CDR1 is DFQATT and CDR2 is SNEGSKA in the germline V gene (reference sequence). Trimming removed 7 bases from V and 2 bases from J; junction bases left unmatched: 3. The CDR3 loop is CSGDRDTDTQYF. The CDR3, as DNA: TGCAGTGGGGACAGAGACACAGATACGCAGTATTTT.

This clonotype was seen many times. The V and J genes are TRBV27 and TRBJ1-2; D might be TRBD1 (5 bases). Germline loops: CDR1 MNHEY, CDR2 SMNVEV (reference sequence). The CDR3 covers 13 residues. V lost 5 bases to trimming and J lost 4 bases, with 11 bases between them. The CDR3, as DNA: TGTGCCAGCAGTGTACAGGTCGGCTATGGCTACACCTTC. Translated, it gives CASSVQVGYGYTF.

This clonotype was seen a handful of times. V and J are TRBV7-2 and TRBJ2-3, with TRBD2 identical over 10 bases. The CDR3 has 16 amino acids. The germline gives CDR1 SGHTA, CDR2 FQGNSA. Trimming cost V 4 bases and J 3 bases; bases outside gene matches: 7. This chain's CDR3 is CASSSEAGGHTDTQYF. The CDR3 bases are TGTGCCAGCAGCTCCGAAGCGGGAGGGCATACAGATACGCAGTATTTT.

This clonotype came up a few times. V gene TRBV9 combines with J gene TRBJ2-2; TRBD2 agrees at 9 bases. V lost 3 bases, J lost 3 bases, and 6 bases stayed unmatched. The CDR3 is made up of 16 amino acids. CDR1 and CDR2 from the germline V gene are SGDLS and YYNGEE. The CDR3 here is CASSARLAAHTGELFF. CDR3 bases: TGTGCCAGCAGCGCACGACTAGCGGCTCACACCGGGGAGCTGTTTTTT.

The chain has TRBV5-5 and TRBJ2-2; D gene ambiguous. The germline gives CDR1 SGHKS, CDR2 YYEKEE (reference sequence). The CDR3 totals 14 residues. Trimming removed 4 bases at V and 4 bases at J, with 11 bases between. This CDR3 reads CASSHSGITGELFF. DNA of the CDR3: TGTGCCAGCAGCCACTCTGGGATCACCGGGGAGCTGTTTTTT.

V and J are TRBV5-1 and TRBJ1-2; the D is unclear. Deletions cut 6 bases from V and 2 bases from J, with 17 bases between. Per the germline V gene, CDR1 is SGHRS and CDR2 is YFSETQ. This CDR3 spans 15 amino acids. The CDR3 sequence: CASTRAESANYGYTF. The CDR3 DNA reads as TGCGCCAGCACCCGGGCGGAGTCTGCCAACTATGGCTACACCTTC.

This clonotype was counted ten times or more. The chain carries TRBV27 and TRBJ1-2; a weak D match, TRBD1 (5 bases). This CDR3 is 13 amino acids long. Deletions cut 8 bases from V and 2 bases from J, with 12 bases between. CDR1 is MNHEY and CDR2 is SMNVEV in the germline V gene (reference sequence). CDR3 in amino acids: CASGDTGNYGYTF. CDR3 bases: TGTGCCAGCGGCGATACAGGAAACTATGGCTACACCTTC.

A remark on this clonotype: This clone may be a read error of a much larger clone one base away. The CDR3 DNA follows: TGTGCCGGCAGTCGGTACAGGGGAGGAGTTTCTGAAGCTTTCTTT. Its translation: CAGSRYRGGVSEAFF. The chain carries TRBV28 and TRBJ1-1; 7 nucleotides match TRBD1. This CDR3 region has 15 residues. Germline V lookup: CDR1 MDHEN, CDR2 SYDVKM.

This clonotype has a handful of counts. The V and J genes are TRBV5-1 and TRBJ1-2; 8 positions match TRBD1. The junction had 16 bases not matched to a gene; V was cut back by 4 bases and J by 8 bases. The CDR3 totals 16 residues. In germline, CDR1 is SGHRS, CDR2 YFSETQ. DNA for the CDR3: TGCGCCAGCAGCACCCCCTACGGAGACAGGGGTGGAGGCTACACCTTC. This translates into CASSTPYGDRGGGYTF.

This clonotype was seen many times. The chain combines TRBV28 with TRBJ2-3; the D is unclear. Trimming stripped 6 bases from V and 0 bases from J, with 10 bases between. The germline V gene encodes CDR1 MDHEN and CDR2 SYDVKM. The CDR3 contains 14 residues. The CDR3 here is CASRSGTSTDTQYF. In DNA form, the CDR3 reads TGTGCCAGCAGGTCCGGTACTAGCACAGATACGCAGTATTTT. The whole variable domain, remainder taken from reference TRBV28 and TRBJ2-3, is DVKVTQSSRYLVKRTGEKVFLECVQDMDHENMFWYRQDPGLGLRLIYFSYDVKMKEKGDIPEGYSVSREKKERFSLILESASTNQTSMYLCASRSGTSTDTQYFGPGTRLTVL.

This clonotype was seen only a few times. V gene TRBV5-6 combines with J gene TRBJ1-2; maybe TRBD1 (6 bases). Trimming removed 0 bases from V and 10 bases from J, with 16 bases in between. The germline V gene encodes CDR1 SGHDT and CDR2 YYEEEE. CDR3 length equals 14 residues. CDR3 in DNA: TGTGCCAGCAGCTTGGCGGACAGCTTCGCCCTCTACACCTTC. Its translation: CASSLADSFALYTF.

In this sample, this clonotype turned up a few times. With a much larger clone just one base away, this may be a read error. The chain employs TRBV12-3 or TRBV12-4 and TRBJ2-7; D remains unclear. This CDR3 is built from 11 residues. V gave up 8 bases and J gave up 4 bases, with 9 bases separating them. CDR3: CASGTRYEQYF. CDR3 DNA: TGTGCCAGCGGCACCCGGTACGAGCAGTACTTC.

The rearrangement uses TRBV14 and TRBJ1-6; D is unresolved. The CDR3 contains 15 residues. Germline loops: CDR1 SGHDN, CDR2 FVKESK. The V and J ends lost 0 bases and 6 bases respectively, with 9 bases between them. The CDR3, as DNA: TGTGCCAGCAGCCAAGATCTGCAGCCTAATTCACCCCTCCACTTT. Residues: CASSQDLQPNSPLHF.

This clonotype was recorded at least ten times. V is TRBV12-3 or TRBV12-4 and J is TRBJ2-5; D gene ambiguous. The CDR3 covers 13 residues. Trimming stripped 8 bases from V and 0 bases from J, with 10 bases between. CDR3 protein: CASGRDNQETQYF. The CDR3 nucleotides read TGTGCCAGCGGGCGTGACAACCAAGAGACCCAGTACTTC.

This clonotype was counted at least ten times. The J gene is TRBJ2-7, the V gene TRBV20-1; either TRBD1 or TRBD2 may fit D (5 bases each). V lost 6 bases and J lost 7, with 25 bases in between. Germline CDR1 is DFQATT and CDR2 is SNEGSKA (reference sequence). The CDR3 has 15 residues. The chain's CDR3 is CSARLLGVTGWEQYF. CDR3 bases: TGCAGTGCGAGACTACTGGGGGTTACAGGTTGGGAGCAGTACTTC.

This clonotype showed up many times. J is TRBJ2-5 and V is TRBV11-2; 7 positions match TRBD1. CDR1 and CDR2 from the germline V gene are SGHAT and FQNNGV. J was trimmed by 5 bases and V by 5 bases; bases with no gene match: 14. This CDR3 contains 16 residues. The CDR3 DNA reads TGTGCCAGCAGCCTATTCCCAGGACAGGAAGGGGAGACCCAGTACTTC. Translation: CASSLFPGQEGETQYF.

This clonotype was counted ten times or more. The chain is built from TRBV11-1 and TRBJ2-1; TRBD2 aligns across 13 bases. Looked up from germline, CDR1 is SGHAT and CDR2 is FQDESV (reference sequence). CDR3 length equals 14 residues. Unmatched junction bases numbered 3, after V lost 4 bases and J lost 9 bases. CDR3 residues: CASSSGLAGFEQFF. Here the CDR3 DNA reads TGTGCCAGCAGCTCGGGACTAGCGGGATTTGAGCAGTTCTTC.

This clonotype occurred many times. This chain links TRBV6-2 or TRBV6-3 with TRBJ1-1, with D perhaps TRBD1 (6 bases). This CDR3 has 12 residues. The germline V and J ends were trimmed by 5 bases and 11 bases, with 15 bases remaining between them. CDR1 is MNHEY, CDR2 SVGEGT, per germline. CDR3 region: CASSRGGLKAFF. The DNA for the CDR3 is TGTGCCAGCAGTAGAGGGGGACTAAAGGCTTTCTTT.

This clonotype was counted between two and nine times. CDR3 coding DNA: TGTGCCAGCTCACGCAGGTCCGGCAGACAAGAGACCCAGTACTTC. Protein: CASSRRSGRQETQYF. The chain recombines TRBV18 with TRBJ2-5; the D is unclear. Germline CDR1 and CDR2: KGHSH and LQKENI. The CDR3 sequence is 15 residues long. Trimming shortened V by 4 bases and J by 2 bases, and 14 bases separated the two germline ends.

Here the CDR3 DNA reads TGTGCCAGTAGTACCGTAGCGGGAGGCTACACAGATACGCAGTATTTT. Protein sequence: CASSTVAGGYTDTQYF. J is TRBJ2-3 and V is TRBV19, with 10 bases matching TRBD2. The germline gives CDR1 LNHDA, CDR2 SQIVND (reference sequence). Trimming took 4 bases from V and 2 from J; bases not matched to a gene: 6. CDR3 length: 16 amino acids.

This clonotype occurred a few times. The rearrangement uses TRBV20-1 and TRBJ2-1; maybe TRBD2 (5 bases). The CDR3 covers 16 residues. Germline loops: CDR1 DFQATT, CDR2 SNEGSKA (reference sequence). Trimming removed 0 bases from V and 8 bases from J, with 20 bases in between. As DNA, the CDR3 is TGCAGTGCTAGAGATCCAATCGAGGGTATCCACTATGAGCAGTTCTTC. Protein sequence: CSARDPIEGIHYEQFF.

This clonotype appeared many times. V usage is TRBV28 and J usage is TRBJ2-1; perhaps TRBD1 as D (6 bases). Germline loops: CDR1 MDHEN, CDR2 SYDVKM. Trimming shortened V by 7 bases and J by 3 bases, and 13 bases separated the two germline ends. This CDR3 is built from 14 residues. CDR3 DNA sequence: TGTGCCAGCACCTCCGGGACACACTACAATGAGCAGTTCTTC. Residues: CASTSGTHYNEQFF.

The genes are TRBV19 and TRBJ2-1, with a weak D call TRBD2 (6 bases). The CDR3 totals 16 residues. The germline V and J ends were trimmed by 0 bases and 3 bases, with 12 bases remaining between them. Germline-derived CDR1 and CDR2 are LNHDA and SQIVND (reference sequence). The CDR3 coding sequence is TGTGCCAGTAGTATAGAGGGGGGAAGCTTCTACAATGAGCAGTTCTTC. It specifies CASSIEGGSFYNEQFF.